This T cell receptor (beta chain) originates from a study of T cells in localized non-small cell lung cancer. This clone is categorized as medium-sized. Trimming stripped 1 base from V and 0 bases from J, with 12 bases between. CDR1 and CDR2 (germline): LNHDA, SQIVND (reference sequence). This CDR3 has 16 residues. This table comes from immunoSEQ multiplex PCR, and its TCRdb copy is limited to in-frame clones, with some not included. The data show under 4,000 clones, 25% to 30% seen once. The receptor was isolated from a male donor aged 60 or over with stage I lung adenocarcinoma. The chain links TRBV19 to TRBJ1-1; no reliable D call. The material sequenced was lung tumor tissue, taken before any cancer treatment. The CDR3 sequence: CASSIADGQMNTEAFF. CDR3 DNA sequence: TGTGCCAGTAGTATAGCCGATGGGCAGATGAACACTGAAGCTTTCTTT.